This TCR beta chain stems from a study of post-analysis software for immune sequencing data. Study-wide context: Disease courses included relapsing-remitting, secondary progressive and progressive-relapsing multiple sclerosis. General study results and limits: Multiple sclerosis patients showed significantly lower normalized Chao1 diversity than controls did.

Comments on this clonotype: Its antigen remains unknown.

Carried by the TCR beta cDNA libraries were unique molecular identifiers. TCRdb reprocessed the PCR reads with MiXCR, giving one entry per CDR3 protein. The sample shows 750,000 to 950,000 distinct CDR3 sequences, roughly 58% of them seen only once. This clonotype originated in a girl aged 10 to 17 with multiple sclerosis. Sequencing was performed on blood.

CDR3 DNA sequence: TGCGCCAGCAGCGTTTACCGGGACAGGGGCACTGAAGCTTTCTTT. Its protein product is CASSVYRDRGTEAFF. The V and J genes are TRBV5-1 and TRBJ1-1; TRBD1 agrees at 10 bases. After removal of 4 bases from V and 4 bases from J, the junction contained 7 bases not matched to a gene. CDR3 size: 15 residues. Germline CDR1 reads SGHRS; CDR2 reads YFSETQ.